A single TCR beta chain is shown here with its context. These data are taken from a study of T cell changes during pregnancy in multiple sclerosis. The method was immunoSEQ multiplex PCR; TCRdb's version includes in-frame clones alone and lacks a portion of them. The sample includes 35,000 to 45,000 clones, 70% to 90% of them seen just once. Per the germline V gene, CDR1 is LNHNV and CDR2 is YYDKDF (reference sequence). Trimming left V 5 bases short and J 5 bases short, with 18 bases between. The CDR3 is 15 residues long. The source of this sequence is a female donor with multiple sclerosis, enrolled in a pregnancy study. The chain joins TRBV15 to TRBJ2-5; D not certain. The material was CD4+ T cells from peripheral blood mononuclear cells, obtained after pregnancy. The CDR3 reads CATSGSESSWETQYF. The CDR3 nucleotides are TGTGCCACCAGCGGCTCGGAGTCCTCCTGGGAGACCCAGTACTTC.